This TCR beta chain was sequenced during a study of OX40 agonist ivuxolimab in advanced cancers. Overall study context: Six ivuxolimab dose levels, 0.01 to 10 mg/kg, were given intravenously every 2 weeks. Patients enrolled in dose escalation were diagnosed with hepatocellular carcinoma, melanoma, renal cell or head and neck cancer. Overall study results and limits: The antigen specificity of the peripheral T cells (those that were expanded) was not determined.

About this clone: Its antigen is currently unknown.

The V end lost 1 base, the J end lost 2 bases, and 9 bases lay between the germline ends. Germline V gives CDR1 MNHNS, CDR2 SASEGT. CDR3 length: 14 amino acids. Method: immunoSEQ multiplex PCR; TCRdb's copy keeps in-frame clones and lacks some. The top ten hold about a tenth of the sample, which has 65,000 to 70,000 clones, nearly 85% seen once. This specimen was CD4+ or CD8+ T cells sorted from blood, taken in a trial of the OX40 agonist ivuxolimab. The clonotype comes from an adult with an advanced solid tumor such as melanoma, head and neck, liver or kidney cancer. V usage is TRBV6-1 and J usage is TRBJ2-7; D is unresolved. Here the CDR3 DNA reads TGTGCCAGCAGTGAAGTTGGCCAGGCCTACGAGCAGTACTTC. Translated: CASSEVGQAYEQYF.